This T cell receptor (beta chain) was retrieved from a study of blood T cell repertoires in COVID-19 (TCRdb year 2020). In terms of the full investigation: Samples covering the acute and convalescent phases of COVID-19 were provided by collaborators in the United States, Italy and Spain. The dataset comprised deeply sampled blood TCRbeta repertoires from subjects exposed to, actively infected with, or recovered from COVID-19. Samples were obtained from the ongoing ImmuneRACE study (first 160 participants) and from over 1,000 subjects provided by 6 global collaborators. A freely available public database, intended as a resource for researchers studying the immune response to SARS-CoV-2, is where the repertoires were released. Sample metadata almost always included a de-identified subject ID, COVID-19 status, age in years and sex. The prospective study material was composed of cDNA or gDNA derived from T cells, B-cell-depleted T cells, or PBMCs. Where available, HLA class I and class II types were taken from metadata supplied by the sample provider and were not determined by assay-based typing.

With regard to this clone: Its antigen remains undetermined. One base away there is no much larger clone; base qualities are not given.

TCRbeta CDR3 regions were amplified from genomic DNA by means of the immunoSEQ Assay, a bias-controlled multiplex PCR. In the source study's methods: The number of nucleated cells in each sample was estimated from the amplification of reference gene primers within the assay. Sequence reads were collapsed and filtered to measure the absolute abundance of every unique TCRbeta CDR3 rearrangement. For each sample, productive Simpson clonality was calculated as the square root of Simpson's diversity index over productive rearrangements. TCRdb's version of the immuneACCESS table is confined to in-frame rearrangements and falls short of the full clone set. An unresolved V gene accounts for under half of the shortfall where checked; the remainder is of unknown origin. From that table come the V and J calls and clone size; the DNA was used to work out D and trimming. Here the sample has some 500,000 clones; 88% occur a single time. Of the sample, 1.5% to 2% is held by the ten largest clones.

V is pared back by 6 bases and J by 2 bases, with 8 bases lying between the germline termini. From the cysteine up to the phenylalanine, the CDR3 has a length of 12 residues. The CDR3 DNA has 36 bases and is translated from base 1. CDR1 and CDR2 are read off the germline V gene (reference sequence) as MNHNY and SVGAGI. What the research found in general, with its limitations: Clinical and demographic metadata were provided uncurated, with the amount varying by source and participant.

Enrolling through a virtual design, the prospective study's participants ranged in age from roughly 18 to 100 years and lived across about two dozen United States geographic areas. Cohort assignment in the prospective study relied on participant-reported clinical history from a screening survey and a study questionnaire. For ImmuneRACE Cohort 3, a participant was defined as recovered based on two consecutive negative NP/OP PCR tests, clearance by a healthcare professional, or resolution of symptoms. In the prospective study, mobile phlebotomists collected whole blood, serum and a nasopharyngeal or oropharyngeal swab from each participant. Over an approximately 2-month period, participants in the prospective study had the option of providing additional blood draws and questionnaires. Blood samples from the prospective study were shipped frozen or at room temperature prior to DNA extraction.

The chain is made from TRBV6-6 and TRBJ2-7; TRBD2 might be the D gene, on 5 matching bases. The sequence was obtained from a woman aged 35 to 49 who had recovered from COVID-19. Sequencing input: PBMCs or T cells enriched from blood (not recorded which). The CDR3 sequence is CASSHGAYEQYF. In nucleotides, the sequence is TGTGCCAGCAGCCACGGGGCCTACGAGCAGTACTTC.